What follows are 19 T cell receptor beta chains derived from one specimen sequenced in a study of control samples from healthy donors and cancer patients. Repertoires were generated with immunoSEQ multiplex PCR, while TCRdb's copy carries only in-frame clones and drops some. The sample has about 89,000 clones, about 89% seen once. The sequenced sample was blood. The receptor source for this set is a man under 40 in good health.

The rearrangement links TRBV5-1 to TRBJ1-1, with D unresolved. V was pared by 0 bases and J by 1 base, with 16 bases between. Germline loops: CDR1 SGHRS, CDR2 YFSETQ. The CDR3 is 17 amino acids. The CDR3 DNA is TGCGCCAGCAGCTTGGCCAATCCCCTAACAGAGAACACTGAAGCTTTCTTT. This encodes CASSLANPLTENTEAFF.

V usage is TRBV14 and J usage is TRBJ2-2; D remains unclear. Germline loops: CDR1 SGHDN, CDR2 FVKESK. This CDR3 is 14 amino acids long. Trimming stripped 3 bases from V and 5 bases from J, with 10 bases between. CDR3 DNA: TGTGCCAGCAGCCAGCGTTTATGGACCGGGGAGCTGTTTTTT. It translates to CASSQRLWTGELFF.

This chain links TRBV4-1 with TRBJ1-1, with a possible D match to TRBD1 (5 bases). Trimming cost V 2 bases and J 0 bases, with 7 bases left between them. In germline, CDR1 is MGHRA, CDR2 YSYEKL. There are 14 residues in the CDR3. Here the CDR3 DNA reads TGCGCCAGCAGCCAAAGGACATTGAACACTGAAGCTTTCTTT. It yields the protein CASSQRTLNTEAFF.

The rearrangement links TRBV24-1 to TRBJ2-7; tentative D call: TRBD2 (5 bases). Germline CDR1 reads KGHDR; CDR2 reads SFDVKD. This CDR3 region has 14 residues. The ends were cut back, 3 bases at V and 5 bases at J, with 13 bases in the middle. In DNA form, the CDR3 reads TGTGCCACCAGTGATCCCGTGCGGGCGGACGAGCAGTACTTC. Its protein product is CATSDPVRADEQYF.

This chain links TRBV6-5 with TRBJ1-5; weak D call: TRBD1 (5 bases). This CDR3 is built from 14 residues. The germline V and J ends were trimmed by 4 bases and 0 bases, with 7 bases remaining between them. CDR1 and CDR2 (germline): MNHEY, SVGAGI. The DNA for the CDR3 is TGTGCCAGCAGTTCGGGGGGTAGCAATCAGCCCCAGCATTTT. Its protein is CASSSGGSNQPQHF.

The chain couples TRBV24-1 to TRBJ1-2, with D tentatively TRBD1 (5 bases). V lost 4 bases, J lost 3 bases, and 23 bases lay in between. The CDR3 loop spans 18 amino acids. Germline lookup yields CDR1 KGHDR and CDR2 SFDVKD. The CDR3 DNA follows: TGTGCCACCAGTGACTCCCGGACCCGGCACCCCAGGGACTATGGCTACACCTTC. It yields the protein CATSDSRTRHPRDYGYTF.

The V and J genes are TRBV21-1 and TRBJ1-2. TRBV21-1 counts as a pseudogene. CDR3 length: 16 residues. CDR3 nucleotide sequence: TGTGCCAGCAGCAAAGGGCGGGCAGGCGGGGGCTATGGCTACACCTTC. It encodes CASSKGRAGGGYGYTF.

The chain is built from TRBV12-5 and TRBJ1-3; D remains unclear. Germline V CDR1 and CDR2: LGHNT, FRNRAP. With 2 bases removed from V and 0 bases from J, the gap between germline ends came to 2 bases. The CDR3 is 13 amino acids. This CDR3 is CASGLSSGNTIYF. In nucleotides, the CDR3 is TGTGCTAGTGGTTTGTCCTCTGGAAACACCATATATTTT.

V and J are TRBV30 and TRBJ1-2; a possible D gene is TRBD1 (6 bases). Trimming removed 2 bases from V and 3 bases from J, with 10 bases in between. CDR3 size: 13 residues. Germline V CDR1 and CDR2: GTSNPN, SVGIG (reference sequence). The CDR3 here is CAWSTGTDYGYTF. The CDR3 nucleotides are TGTGCCTGGAGTACAGGGACGGACTATGGCTACACCTTC.

The chain carries TRBV19 and TRBJ1-1, with D hard to call. V shed 5 bases and J shed 3 bases, with 7 bases lying between them. Looked up from germline, CDR1 is LNHDA and CDR2 is SQIVND (reference sequence). The CDR3 runs 12 residues. This CDR3 is CASSDRYTEAFF. Written as DNA, the CDR3 is TGTGCCAGTAGTGATAGATACACTGAAGCTTTCTTT.

The chain has TRBV7-2 and TRBJ2-3; possibly TRBD2 for D (5 bases). Looked up from germline, CDR1 is SGHTA and CDR2 is FQGNSA. The V gene lost 1 base and the J gene lost 0 bases, with 8 bases spanning the gap. The CDR3 is 15 residues long. CDR3 in DNA: TGTGCCAGCAGCTTAGTGGCGGGTAGCACAGATACGCAGTATTTT. Translation: CASSLVAGSTDTQYF.

The chain combines TRBV11-3 with TRBJ1-1, with 9 bases that match TRBD1. The V and J ends lost 0 bases and 4 bases, in that order; junction bases with no gene match: 0. The CDR3 length is 14 residues. Germline values: CDR1 SGHNT, CDR2 YENEEA. The CDR3 DNA reads TGTGCCAGCAGCTTAGAGACAGGGGGCACTGAAGCTTTCTTT. It translates to CASSLETGGTEAFF.

The chain joins TRBV24-1 to TRBJ2-1; 9 nucleotides agree with TRBD2. CDR3 length: 16 amino acids. V shed 1 base and J 0 bases; nucleotides not matched to a gene: 0. Germline CDR1 KGHDR, CDR2 SFDVKD. CDR3 nucleotide sequence: TGTGCCACCAGTGATTTAGCGGGGGGCTCCTACAATGAGCAGTTCTTC. Translated: CATSDLAGGSYNEQFF.

The genes are TRBV18 and TRBJ2-5; D unclear. Germline CDR1 reads KGHSH; CDR2 reads LQKENI. V was cut by 8 bases and J by 5 bases, with 15 bases left in between. There are 13 residues in the CDR3. CDR3 region: CASPTHTLETQYF. DNA for the CDR3: TGTGCCAGCCCCACACATACTCTCGAGACCCAGTACTTC.

The chain joins TRBV7-2 to TRBJ2-3; D perhaps matches TRBD2 (5 bases). CDR1 is SGHTA and CDR2 is FQGNSA in the germline V gene. V shed 6 bases and J shed 4 bases, with 11 bases lying between them. The CDR3 is 13 amino acids. CDR3 region: CASSSPGADTQYF. For the CDR3, the DNA is TGTGCCAGCAGTTCTCCCGGGGCAGATACGCAGTATTTT.

The rearrangement links TRBV11-3 to TRBJ2-1; TRBD1 matches at 8 bases. The germline gives CDR1 SGHNT, CDR2 YENEEA. V lost 5 bases and J lost 5; bases outside the gene matches: 8. The CDR3 has 15 residues. The CDR3 loop is CASSPGTGSNNEQFF. The DNA for the CDR3 is TGTGCCAGCAGCCCCGGGACAGGATCCAACAATGAGCAGTTCTTC.

This chain joins TRBV29-1 and TRBJ1-2; weak D call: TRBD1 (5 bases). The CDR3 extends over 14 amino acids. V shed 7 bases and J shed 8 bases, with 23 bases lying between them. Looked up from germline, CDR1 is SQVTM and CDR2 is ANQGSEA. CDR3: CSAPEQVGNYGYTF. For the CDR3, the DNA is TGCAGCGCCCCGGAACAGGTGGGGAATTACGGCTACACCTTC.

This chain links TRBV15 with TRBJ1-1; the D gene is possibly TRBD1 (6 bases). Germline-derived CDR1 and CDR2 are LNHNV and YYDKDF (reference sequence). With 3 bases removed from V and 6 bases from J, the gap between germline ends came to 11 bases. This CDR3 is built from 13 residues. CDR3 bases: TGTGCCACCAGCAGTGGAACAGGGTCTGAAGCTTTCTTT. Translated, it gives CATSSGTGSEAFF.

The CDR3 nucleotides are TGTGCCAGCAGCGCACCTGGCGGGAGAGCCAATCAGCCCCAGCATTTT. The encoded protein is CASSAPGGRANQPQHF. The V call is TRBV21-1, the J call TRBJ1-5. TRBV21-1 is a listed pseudogene. The CDR3 has 16 residues.